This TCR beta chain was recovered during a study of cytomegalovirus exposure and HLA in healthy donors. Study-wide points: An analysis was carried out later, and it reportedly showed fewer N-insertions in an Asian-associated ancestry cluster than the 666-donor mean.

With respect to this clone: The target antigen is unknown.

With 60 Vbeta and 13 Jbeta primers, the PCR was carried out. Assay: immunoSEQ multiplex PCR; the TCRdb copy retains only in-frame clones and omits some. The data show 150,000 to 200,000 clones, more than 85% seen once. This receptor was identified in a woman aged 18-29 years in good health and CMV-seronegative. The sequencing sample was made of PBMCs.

DNA of the CDR3: TGTGCCAGCAGCTTAGGCGGGCCCTACAATGAGCAGTTCTTC. It is translated as CASSLGGPYNEQFF. The chain couples TRBV11-3 to TRBJ2-1, with a possible D match to TRBD2 (5 bases). V was pared by 1 base and J by 2 bases, with 6 bases between. CDR3 length equals 14 residues. Per the germline V gene, CDR1 is SGHNT and CDR2 is YENEEA.